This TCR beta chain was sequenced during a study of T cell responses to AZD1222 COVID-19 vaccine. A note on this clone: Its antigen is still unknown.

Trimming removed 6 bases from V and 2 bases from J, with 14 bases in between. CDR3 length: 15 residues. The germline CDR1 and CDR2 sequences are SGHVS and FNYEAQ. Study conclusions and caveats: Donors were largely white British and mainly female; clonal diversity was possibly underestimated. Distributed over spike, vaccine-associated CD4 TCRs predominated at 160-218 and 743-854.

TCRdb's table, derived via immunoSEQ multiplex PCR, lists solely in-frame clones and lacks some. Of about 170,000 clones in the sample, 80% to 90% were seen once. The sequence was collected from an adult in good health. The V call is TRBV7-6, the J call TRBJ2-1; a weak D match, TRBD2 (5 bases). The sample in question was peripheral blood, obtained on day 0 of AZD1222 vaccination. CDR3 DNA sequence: TGTGCCAGCAGTCGAGCCCGGGGTGCCTACAATGAGCAGTTCTTC. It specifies CASSRARGAYNEQFF.